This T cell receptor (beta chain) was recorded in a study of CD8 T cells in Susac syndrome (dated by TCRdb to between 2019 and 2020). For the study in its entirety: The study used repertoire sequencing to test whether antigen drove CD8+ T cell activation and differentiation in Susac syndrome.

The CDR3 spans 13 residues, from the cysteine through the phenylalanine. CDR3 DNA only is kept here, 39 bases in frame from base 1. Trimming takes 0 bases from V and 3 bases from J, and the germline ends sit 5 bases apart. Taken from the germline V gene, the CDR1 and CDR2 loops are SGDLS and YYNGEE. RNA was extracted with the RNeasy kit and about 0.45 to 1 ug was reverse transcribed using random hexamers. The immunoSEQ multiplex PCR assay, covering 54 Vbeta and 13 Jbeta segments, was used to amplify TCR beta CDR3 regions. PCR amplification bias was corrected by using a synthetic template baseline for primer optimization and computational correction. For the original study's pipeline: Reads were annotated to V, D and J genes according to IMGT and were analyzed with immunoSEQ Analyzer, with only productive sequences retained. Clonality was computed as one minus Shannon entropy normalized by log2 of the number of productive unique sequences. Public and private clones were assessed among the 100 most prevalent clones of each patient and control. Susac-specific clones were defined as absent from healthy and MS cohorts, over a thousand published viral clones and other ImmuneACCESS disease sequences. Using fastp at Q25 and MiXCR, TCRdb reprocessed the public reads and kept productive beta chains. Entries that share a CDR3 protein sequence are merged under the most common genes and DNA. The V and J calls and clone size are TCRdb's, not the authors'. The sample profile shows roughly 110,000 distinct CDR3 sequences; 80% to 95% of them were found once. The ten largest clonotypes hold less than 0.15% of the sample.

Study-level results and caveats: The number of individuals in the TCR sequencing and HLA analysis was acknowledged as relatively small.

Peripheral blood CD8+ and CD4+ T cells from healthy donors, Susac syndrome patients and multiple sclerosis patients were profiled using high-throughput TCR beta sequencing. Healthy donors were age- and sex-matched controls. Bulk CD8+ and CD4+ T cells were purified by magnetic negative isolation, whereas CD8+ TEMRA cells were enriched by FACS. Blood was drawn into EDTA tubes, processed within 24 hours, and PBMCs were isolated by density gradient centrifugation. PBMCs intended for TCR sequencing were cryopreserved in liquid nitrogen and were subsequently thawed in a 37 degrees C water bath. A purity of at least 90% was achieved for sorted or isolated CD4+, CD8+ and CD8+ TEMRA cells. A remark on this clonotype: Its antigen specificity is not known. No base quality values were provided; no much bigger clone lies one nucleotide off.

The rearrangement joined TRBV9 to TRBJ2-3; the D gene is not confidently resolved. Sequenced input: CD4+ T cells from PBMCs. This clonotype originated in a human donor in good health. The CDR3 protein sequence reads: CASSVVRTDTQYF. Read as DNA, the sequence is TGTGCCAGCAGCGTAGTCAGGACAGATACGCAGTATTTT.